A selection of T cell receptor beta chains follows, all from one sample in a study of a mutant IDH1 vaccine in newly diagnosed glioma. Assay: immunoSEQ multiplex PCR; the TCRdb copy retains only in-frame clones and omits some. This repertoire shows under 75,000 clones, approximately 91% found once; its top ten account for 2.6%. This sample comprised PBMCs, obtained from a glioma patient treated with radiotherapy, temozolomide or both. Every receptor here comes from a man aged 45-60 years with glioma. Each CDR3 is given with its conserved first and last residue. A D gene is named only where the DNA matches it firmly. A row's size may be missing; if present it is once, few, many or a size class.

j_gene	abundance	v_gene	d_gene	CDR3aa	CDR3nt
TRBJ2-6	NA	TRBV11-2	NA	CASSFLGSRSGANVLTF	TGTGCCAGCAGCTTCCTGGGGAGCCGCTCTGGGGCCAACGTCCTGACTTTC
TRBJ1-3	NA	TRBV9	NA	CASSVGAGSGNTIYF	TGTGCCAGCAGCGTAGGTGCAGGCTCTGGAAACACCATATATTTT
TRBJ2-7	NA	TRBV29-1	NA	CSVVRDTSHEQYF	TGCAGCGTTGTGCGGGACACTTCGCACGAGCAGTACTTC
TRBJ1-5	NA	TRBV19	TRBD1	CASTGTGSSSNQPQHF	TGTGCCAGTACCGGGACAGGGAGCTCAAGCAATCAGCCCCAGCATTTT
TRBJ1-5	NA	TRBV6-5	NA	CASARVQGINQPQHF	TGTGCCAGCGCGAGGGTCCAGGGAATCAATCAGCCCCAGCATTTT
TRBJ1-1	NA	TRBV20-1	NA	CSANPAFF	TGCAGTGCCAACCCGGCTTTCTTT
TRBJ1-5	NA	TRBV14	NA	CASPRGVRQLDSNQPQHF	TGTGCCAGCCCTCGGGGTGTTCGACAGCTAGATAGCAATCAGCCCCAGCATTTT
TRBJ2-1	NA	TRBV6-1	TRBD1	CASSEYFGTGGLNEQFF	TGTGCCAGCAGTGAATACTTCGGGACAGGGGGGCTCAATGAGCAGTTCTTC
TRBJ2-7	NA	TRBV5-1	TRBD1	CASSLGADRGRYEQYF	TGCGCCAGCAGCTTGGGGGCGGACAGGGGGCGTTACGAGCAGTACTTC
TRBJ2-3	NA	TRBV2	TRBD1	CASSERTGSTDTQYF	TGTGCCAGCAGTGAGCGGACAGGGAGCACAGATACGCAGTATTTT
TRBJ1-6	NA	TRBV25-1	NA	CASNSNSPLHF	TGTGCCAGCAACAGCAATTCACCCCTCCACTTT
TRBJ2-3	NA	TRBV11-1	NA	CASSLMGGDTQYF	TGTGCCAGCAGTCTCATGGGCGGGGATACGCAGTATTTT
TRBJ2-7	NA	TRBV5-6	NA	CASSPPNRGEQYF	TGTGCCAGCAGCCCCCCCAACCGGGGCGAGCAGTACTTC
TRBJ2-1	NA	TRBV29-1	TRBD1	CSVDGDRERYSEQFF	TGCAGCGTTGATGGGGACAGGGAGAGATACAGTGAGCAGTTCTTC
TRBJ1-5	NA	TRBV5-4	TRBD1	CASSVGTGGNQPQHF	TGTGCCAGCAGCGTTGGGACAGGGGGCAATCAGCCCCAGCATTTT
TRBJ1-1	NA	TRBV7-8	TRBD1	CASSLDPGGNTEAFF	TGTGCCAGCAGCTTAGATCCAGGGGGCAACACTGAAGCTTTCTTT
TRBJ2-1	once	TRBV18	TRBD1	CASSGRGGHQGRGPHNEQFF	TGTGCCAGCTCCGGTCGTGGGGGACACCAGGGCAGGGGGCCGCACAATGAGCAGTTCTTC
TRBJ2-7	NA	TRBV11-1	TRBD1	CASSRDSEFDWEQYF	TGTGCCAGCAGCCGGGACAGTGAATTCGACTGGGAGCAGTACTTC
TRBJ1-6	NA	TRBV4-3	NA	CASSQAQGGNSPLHF	TGCGCCAGCAGCCAAGCACAGGGTGGGAATTCACCCCTCCACTTT
TRBJ1-1	NA	TRBV5-1	NA	CASSSGQGRIDTEAFF	TGCGCCAGCAGCTCCGGCCAGGGAAGGATCGACACTGAAGCTTTCTTT
TRBJ2-7	NA	TRBV7-9	TRBD2	CASGRGRLSYEQYF	TGTGCCAGTGGGAGGGGTCGCCTCTCCTACGAGCAGTACTTC
TRBJ2-7	NA	TRBV5-1	TRBD2	CASSLLAGGSITSEQYF	TGCGCCAGCAGCTTGTTAGCGGGGGGGTCTATAACTTCCGAGCAGTACTTC
TRBJ2-1	NA	TRBV15	NA	CATSRPQREHYSYNEQFF	TGTGCCACCAGCAGGCCGCAGAGGGAGCATTACTCCTACAATGAGCAGTTCTTC
TRBJ2-1	NA	TRBV7-2	TRBD1	CASSLWTGQGYNEQFF	TGTGCCAGCAGCCTCTGGACGGGACAGGGTTACAATGAGCAGTTCTTC
TRBJ1-5	once	TRBV4-1	NA	CASSQGQGGNQPQHF	TGCGCCAGCAGCCAGGGGCAGGGTGGCAATCAGCCCCAGCATTTT
TRBJ2-7	once	TRBV14	NA	CASSPRDTRYEQYF	TGTGCCAGCAGCCCCCGGGACACCAGATACGAGCAGTACTTC
TRBJ2-7	NA	TRBV30	NA	CACQVNEQYF	TGTGCCTGTCAGGTCAACGAGCAGTACTTC
TRBJ2-2	NA	TRBV7-8	TRBD2	CASSAGLAGDSSGELFF	TGTGCCAGCAGCGCCGGGCTAGCGGGAGACTCGTCCGGGGAGCTGTTTTTT
TRBJ2-1	NA	TRBV29-1	NA	CSVGGVLGEGGDNEQFF	TGCAGCGTTGGGGGGGTTTTGGGGGAGGGGGGAGACAATGAGCAGTTCTTC
TRBJ1-2	NA	TRBV19	NA	CASTLLFRMNGYTF	TGTGCCAGTACCCTCCTCTTCCGTATGAATGGCTACACCTTC
TRBJ1-2	NA	TRBV6-4	NA	CASRRQGFGTHGYTF	TGTGCCAGCAGACGGCAGGGGTTCGGGACGCATGGCTACACCTTC